This TCR beta chain was identified during a study of STAT3 mutations in large granular lymphocyte leukemia (dated by TCRdb to 2018 to 2020). About the investigation overall: Canonical activating STAT3 mutations were detected in roughly half of the longitudinally sequenced T-LGLL patients. Over half of the T-LGLL patients were given one or more immunosuppressive therapy regimens, and around 40% of those treated had a hematologic response. To reconstruct clonal hierarchy and dynamics, serial deep sequencing of TCRbeta CDR3 and STAT3 was performed in patients with T-cell large granular lymphocyte leukemia. From an initial cohort of 207 LGL patients, approximately 18 representative T-LGLL cases were selected for longitudinal TCRbeta and STAT3 sequencing. As controls, the study also included longitudinal sequencing of a couple of patients with natural killer LGL leukemia. For each patient, sequencing was performed at an average of around 4.2 time points, with a range of 2 to 8 samplings. Here is what the overall study found, with its caveats: The linking of therapy response to changes in TCR clonal burden was complicated by variable intervals between samplings and differing treatment regimens. At least one immunodominant TCRbeta clonotype was present in every T-LGLL patient, and multiple immunodominant subclonotypes appeared in about half of the T-LGLL patients. Because no samples were available when a clone first appeared, clonal expansion was inferred from samplings taken at other points. Persisting codominant clonotypes in some patients meant a small but highly pathogenic clone may have been missed. TCR clonotype switching after therapy was observed in about 35% of the 18 patients, and all newly emerging clones were found to be STAT3 wild type. In several patients, dominant TCR clone burden exceeded STAT3 mutant burden, suggesting STAT3 mutation arose secondarily within a pre-expanded clone.

TCRbeta libraries were sequenced on an Illumina MiSeq, and an average of about 41,000 productive templates per sample was obtained. Using multiplex PCR amplification, the immunoSEQ assay generated the TCRbeta CDR3 libraries. The original methods were these. Repertoire diversity was calculated as previously defined, and values close to 0 indicated extremely monoclonal samples. TCRdb carries this immuneACCESS record with in-frame sequences only. Its versions omit some clonotypes, under half of them owing to an unresolved V gene in the studies checked, with the rest unexplained. Clone size and V and J calls were adopted from that table, with D and trimming inferred from the DNA. The sample records tens of thousands of clones, 75% to 90% of which are singletons. Jointly, the top ten make up 10% to 15% of the sample. On this clone: Its antigen specificity is not known. It has no much larger one-base neighbor in the sample; base qualities were not kept.

The same DNA, extracted from blood mononuclear cells, served for both TCR sequencing and STAT3 sequencing. From the cysteine up to the phenylalanine, the CDR3 has a length of 14 residues. The retained sequence is limited to the CDR3, 42 bases, with the frame set at the first base. Looking up the germline V gene yields CDR1 SGHRS and CDR2 YFSETQ. For this chain, trimming is 3 bases at the V end and 6 bases at the J end, and the number of junction bases without a gene match is 4. Recombination connected TRBV5-1 to TRBJ1-4, with 8 junctional bases fitting TRBD1. Sequencing was performed on peripheral blood mononuclear cells. The receptor was derived from a man aged 60-69 years with T-cell large granular lymphocyte leukemia. Some clones in this sample may be carry-over from other donors' samples. The age is the age at diagnosis. Read as DNA, the sequence is TGCGCCAGCAGCTATGCAGGGGGCGATGAAAAACTGTTTTTT. The encoded protein is CASSYAGGDEKLFF.